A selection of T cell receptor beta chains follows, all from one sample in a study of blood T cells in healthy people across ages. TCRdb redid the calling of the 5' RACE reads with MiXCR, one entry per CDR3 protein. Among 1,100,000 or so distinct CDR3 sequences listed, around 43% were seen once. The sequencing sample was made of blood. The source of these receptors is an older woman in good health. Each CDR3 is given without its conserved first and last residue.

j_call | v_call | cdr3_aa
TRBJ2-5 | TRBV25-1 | ASTTGEGTQY
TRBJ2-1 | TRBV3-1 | ATSTSGYNEQF
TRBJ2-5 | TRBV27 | ASSETGRAQETQY
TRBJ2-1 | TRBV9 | ASSQTGEVTNEQF
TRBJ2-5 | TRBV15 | ATSRERVGQETQY
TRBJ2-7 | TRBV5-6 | ASSLLNSFYEQY
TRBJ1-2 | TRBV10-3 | AISESKDYGYT
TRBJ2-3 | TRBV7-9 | ASSLGRSAHTDTQY
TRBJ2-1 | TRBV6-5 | ASSQGQGDEQF
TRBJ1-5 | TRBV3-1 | ASSRRRENQPQH
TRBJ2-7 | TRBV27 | ASSAPVGYEQY
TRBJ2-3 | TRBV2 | ASSGLAGSGDTQY
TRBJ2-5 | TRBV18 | ASSPTGTGGREQY
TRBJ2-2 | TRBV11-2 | ASSRGRVTGELF
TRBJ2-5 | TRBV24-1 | ATSDSRTVQETQY
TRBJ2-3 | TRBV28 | ASSRGRETQY
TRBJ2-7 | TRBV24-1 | ATSDPGQPTYEQY
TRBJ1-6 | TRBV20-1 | SARTEYNSPLH
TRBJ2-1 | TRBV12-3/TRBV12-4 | ASSLGDWTREQF
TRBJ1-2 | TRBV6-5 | ASRDLYGYT
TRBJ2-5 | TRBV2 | ASSEVVGDHYNEQY
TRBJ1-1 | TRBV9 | ASSSSGRAEAF
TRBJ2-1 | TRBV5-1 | ASSFEAGGRNEQF
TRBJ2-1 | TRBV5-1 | ASSLEKTSGRHEQF
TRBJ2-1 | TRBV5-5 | ASRRDTSLSYNEQF
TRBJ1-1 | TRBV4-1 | ASSQDRQLNTEAF
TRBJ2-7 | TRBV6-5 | ASRLGVVQY
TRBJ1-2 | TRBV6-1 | ASSEAPGGSGYGYT
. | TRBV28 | ASTSGSGCEQY
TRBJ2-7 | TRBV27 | ASSLRGTSGASGYEQY
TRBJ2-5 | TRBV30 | AWSGGLAGVLGTQY
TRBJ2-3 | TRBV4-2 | ASSRAGGREDTQY
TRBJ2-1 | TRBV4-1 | ASSPLGLATSNEQF
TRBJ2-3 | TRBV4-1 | ASSQGTSFDTQY
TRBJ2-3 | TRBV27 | ASSLRVVGLAGGPHTDTQY
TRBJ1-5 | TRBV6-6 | ASTPGQGREPQH
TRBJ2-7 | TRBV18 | ASSPGTGKYERY
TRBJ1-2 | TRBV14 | ASSQDTPGNYGYT
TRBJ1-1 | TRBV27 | ASCTGDQAF
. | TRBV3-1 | ASSQEGRRLGETQY
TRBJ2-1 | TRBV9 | ASSVGSSGRGNEQF
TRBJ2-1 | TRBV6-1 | ASSERWRVKETQF
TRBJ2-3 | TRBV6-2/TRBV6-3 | ASSRTSGRFELSTDTQY
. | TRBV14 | ASSQEGWVNEQY
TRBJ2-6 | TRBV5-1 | ASSVGRTGEKSGANVLT
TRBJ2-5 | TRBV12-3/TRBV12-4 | ASSFLQGRGETQY
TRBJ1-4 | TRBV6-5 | ASRGQSFSNEKLF
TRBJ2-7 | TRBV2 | ASRFRDNSYEQY
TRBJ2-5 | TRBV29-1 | SVGLGVETQY
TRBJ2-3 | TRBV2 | ASSVQGGDTQY
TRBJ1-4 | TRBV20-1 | SARDLARSNEKLF